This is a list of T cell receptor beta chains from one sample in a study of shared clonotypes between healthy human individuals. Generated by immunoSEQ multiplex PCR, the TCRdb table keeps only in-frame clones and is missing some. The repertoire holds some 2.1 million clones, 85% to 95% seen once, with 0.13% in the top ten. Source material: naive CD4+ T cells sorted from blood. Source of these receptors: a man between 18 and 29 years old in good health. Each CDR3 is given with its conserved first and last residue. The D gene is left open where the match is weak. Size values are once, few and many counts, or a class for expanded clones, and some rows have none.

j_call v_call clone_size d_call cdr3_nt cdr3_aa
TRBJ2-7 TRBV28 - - TGTGCCAGCAGTTTACCTGGGACATCCATAACACAGTACTTC CASSLPGTSITQYF
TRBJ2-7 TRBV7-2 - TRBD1 TGTGCCAGCAGCTACAGGGGTAGGGAGCAGTACTTC CASSYRGREQYF
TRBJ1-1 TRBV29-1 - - TGCAGCGTTGACTCGGTAGGATGGGCTTTCTTT CSVDSVGWAFF
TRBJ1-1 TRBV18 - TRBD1 TGTGCCAGCTCAATCGGACAGGGGGCTAACACTGAAGCTTTCTTT CASSIGQGANTEAFF
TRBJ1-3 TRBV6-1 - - TGTGCCAGCAGTGAAGTATACTCTGGAAACACCATATATTTT CASSEVYSGNTIYF
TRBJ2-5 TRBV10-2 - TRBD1 TGCGCCAGCAGCGACAGGGGGCAAGAGACCCAGTACTTC CASSDRGQETQYF
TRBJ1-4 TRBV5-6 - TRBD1 TGTGCCAGCAGCTTTATCGGGCAGGGGGCAGCTAATGAAAAACTGTTTTTT CASSFIGQGAANEKLFF
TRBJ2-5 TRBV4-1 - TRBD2 TGCGCCAGCAGCCAAATAGCGGGGGAGTGGGAGACCCAGTACTTC CASSQIAGEWETQYF
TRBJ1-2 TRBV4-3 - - TGCGCCAGCAGCCAAGCTTCAGAGAGGACCGACTATGGCTACACCTTC CASSQASERTDYGYTF
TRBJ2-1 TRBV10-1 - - TGCGCCAGCAGTGATATCCCGGCGGTCAATGAGCAGTTCTTC CASSDIPAVNEQFF
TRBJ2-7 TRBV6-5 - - TGTGCCAGCAGTTACAACCGCGGGCCCTACGAGCAGTACTTC CASSYNRGPYEQYF
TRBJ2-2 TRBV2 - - TGTGCCAGCAGTTCTCCGGGACGTGTCACCGGGGAGCTGTTTTTT CASSSPGRVTGELFF
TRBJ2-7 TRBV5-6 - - TGTGCCAGCAGCTCGGGCTGGGAAGACTCTTACGAGCAGTACTTC CASSSGWEDSYEQYF
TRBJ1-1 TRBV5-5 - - TGTGCCAGCTCTGGGACGGCGAACACTGAAGCTTTCTTT CASSGTANTEAFF
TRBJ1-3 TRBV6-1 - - TGTGCCAGCAGTGAAGGGGACGGCTTAATGAGAAACACCATATATTTT CASSEGDGLMRNTIYF
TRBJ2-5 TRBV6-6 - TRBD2 TGTGCCAGCAGTGCCCTAGCGGGTCTACAAGAGACCCAGTACTTC CASSALAGLQETQYF
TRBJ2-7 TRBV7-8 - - TGTGCCAGCAGCTTAGCGAGACAGCCGTCGTACGAGCAGTACTTC CASSLARQPSYEQYF
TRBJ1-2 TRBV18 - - TGTGCCAGCTCGCCACAGGGAAAGGGCTACACCTTC CASSPQGKGYTF
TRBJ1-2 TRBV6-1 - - TGTGCCAGCAGTGAACAGGGGAATGGCTACACCTTC CASSEQGNGYTF
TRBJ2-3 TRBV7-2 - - TGTGCCAGCAGCCCGAGGTTGGGAGAGGTTACGCAGTATTTT CASSPRLGEVTQYF
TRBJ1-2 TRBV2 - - TGTGCCAGCAGCCTGGACAGTTTCTATGGCTACACCTTC CASSLDSFYGYTF
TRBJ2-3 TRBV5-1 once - TGCGCCAGCAGCTTACCTGGGGCCGGGAGCACAGATACGCAGTATTTT CASSLPGAGSTDTQYF
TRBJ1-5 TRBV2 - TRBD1 TGTGCCAGTCGTATCGACAGGGGTAGGCATCAGCCCCAGCATTTT CASRIDRGRHQPQHF
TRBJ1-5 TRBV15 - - TGTGCCACCGAGGGGCAGTATAGCAATCAGCCCCAGCATTTT CATEGQYSNQPQHF
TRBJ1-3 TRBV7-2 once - TGTGCCAGCAGCTTATCCAGGGGAGGCCCTGGAAACACCATATATTTT CASSLSRGGPGNTIYF
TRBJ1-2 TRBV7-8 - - TGTGCCAGCAGCGAGCATTACAGCGATGGCTACACCTTC CASSEHYSDGYTF
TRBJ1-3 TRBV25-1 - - TGTGCCAGCAGTGATCCCGGACAGCTTGGAAACACCATATATTTT CASSDPGQLGNTIYF
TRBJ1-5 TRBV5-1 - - TGCGCCAGCAGCTTGGACGCGGATCAGCCCCAGCATTTT CASSLDADQPQHF
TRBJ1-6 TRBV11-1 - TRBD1 TGTGCCAGCAGTCAGGACAGGGGCCGGTCACCCCTCCACTTT CASSQDRGRSPLHF
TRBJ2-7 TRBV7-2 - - TGTGCCAGCAGCGCGGGACAACGCCTCAACGAGCAGTACTTC CASSAGQRLNEQYF
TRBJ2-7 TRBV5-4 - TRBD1 TGTGCCAGCAGCTTGGCAATTGGGACAGGGACCTACGAGCAGTACTTC CASSLAIGTGTYEQYF
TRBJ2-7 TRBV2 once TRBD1 TGTGCCAGCAGGGGGGACAGGACCGTCGGGGACGAGCAGTACTTC CASRGDRTVGDEQYF
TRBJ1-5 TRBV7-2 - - TGTGCCAGCAGCCCCGACCCCGATCAGCCCCAGCATTTT CASSPDPDQPQHF
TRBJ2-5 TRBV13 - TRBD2 TGTGCCAGCACGCTACAACTAGCGGGAGCGGGAGAGACCCAGTACTTC CASTLQLAGAGETQYF
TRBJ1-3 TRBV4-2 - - TGTGCCAGCAGCCAAGAACAGCATGGAAACACCATATATTTT CASSQEQHGNTIYF
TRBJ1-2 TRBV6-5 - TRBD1 TGTGCCAGCAGCCTGGACAGGGCTTATGGCTACACCTTC CASSLDRAYGYTF
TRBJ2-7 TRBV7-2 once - TGTGCCAGCAGCTTAAACCGACTTTACGAGCAGTACTTC CASSLNRLYEQYF
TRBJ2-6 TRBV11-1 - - TGTGCCACTAGACGTGCCTCTGGGGCCAACGTCCTGACTTTC CATRRASGANVLTF
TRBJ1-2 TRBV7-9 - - TGTGCCAGCAGCTTAGAAAAGGGTGAAGGCTACACCTTC CASSLEKGEGYTF
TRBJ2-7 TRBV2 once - TGTGCCAGCAGTGACAGGGTAAAGGATTACGAGCAGTACTTC CASSDRVKDYEQYF
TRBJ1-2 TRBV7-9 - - TGTGCCAGCAGCTATCTCCGGGACGGAGGCCCCCTCAACTATGGCTACACCTTC CASSYLRDGGPLNYGYTF
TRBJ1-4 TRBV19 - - TGTGCCAGTAGCACTGCAACTAATGAAAAACTGTTTTTT CASSTATNEKLFF
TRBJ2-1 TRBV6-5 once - TGTGCCAGCACCCCTCCTAAGGGGGATGAGCAGTTCTTC CASTPPKGDEQFF
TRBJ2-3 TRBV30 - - TGTGCCTGCGCAGGGGGGGTAAACACAGATACGCAGTATTTT CACAGGVNTDTQYF
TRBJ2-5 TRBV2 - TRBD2 TGTGCCAGCAGTGATCCGGGAGGGCGGGAGACCCAGTACTTC CASSDPGGRETQYF
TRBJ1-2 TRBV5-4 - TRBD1 TGTGCCAGCAGCAACGACAGGGTGGGTTTTTATGGCTACACCTTC CASSNDRVGFYGYTF
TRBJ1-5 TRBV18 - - TGTGCCAGCTCAGATGGACGGCCAAGCAATCAGCCCCAGCATTTT CASSDGRPSNQPQHF
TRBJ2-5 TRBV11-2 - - TGTGCCAGCAGCTTAGAGGCACTGCGGAGTAAAGAGACCCAGTACTTC CASSLEALRSKETQYF
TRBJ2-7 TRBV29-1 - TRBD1 TGCAGCGCCCCCGGGACAGGGGGAGACGAGCAGTACTTC CSAPGTGGDEQYF
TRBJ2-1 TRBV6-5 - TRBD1 TGTGCCAGCAGTTACACGCGTCAGGGGGCTAAAAATGAGCAGTTCTTC CASSYTRQGAKNEQFF
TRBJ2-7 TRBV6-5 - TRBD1 TGTGCCAGCAGCCCACGGACAGGTATATTTTACGAGCAGTACTTC CASSPRTGIFYEQYF
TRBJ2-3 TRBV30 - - TGTGCCTGGGAACCCCGACTAGGTCGGGGCACAGATACGCAGTATTTT CAWEPRLGRGTDTQYF
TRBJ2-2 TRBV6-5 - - TGTGCCAGCAGACCCCCCATGGGGGAGCTGTTTTTT CASRPPMGELFF
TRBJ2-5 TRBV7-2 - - TGTGCCAGCAGCTTTGGGGGTGAGACCCAGTACTTC CASSFGGETQYF
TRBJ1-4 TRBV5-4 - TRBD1 TGTGCCAGCAGCTTGGGGGGACAGGCCCAGGAAGAAAAACTGTTTTTT CASSLGGQAQEEKLFF
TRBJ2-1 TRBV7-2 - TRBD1 TGTGCCAGCAGCCCGGGGACCCGGGACAGGGGGATTTATGAGCAGTTCTTC CASSPGTRDRGIYEQFF
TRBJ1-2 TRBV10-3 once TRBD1 TGTGCCATCAGTGGGACAGGAGCTAACTATGGCTACACCTTC CAISGTGANYGYTF
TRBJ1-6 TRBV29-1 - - TGCAGCGTTCAATCTCCAGGGGAACCCCTCCACTTT CSVQSPGEPLHF
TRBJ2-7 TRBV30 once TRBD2 TGTGCCTGGAGTCTTCCGGGACTAGGGGCCTACGAGCAGTACTTC CAWSLPGLGAYEQYF